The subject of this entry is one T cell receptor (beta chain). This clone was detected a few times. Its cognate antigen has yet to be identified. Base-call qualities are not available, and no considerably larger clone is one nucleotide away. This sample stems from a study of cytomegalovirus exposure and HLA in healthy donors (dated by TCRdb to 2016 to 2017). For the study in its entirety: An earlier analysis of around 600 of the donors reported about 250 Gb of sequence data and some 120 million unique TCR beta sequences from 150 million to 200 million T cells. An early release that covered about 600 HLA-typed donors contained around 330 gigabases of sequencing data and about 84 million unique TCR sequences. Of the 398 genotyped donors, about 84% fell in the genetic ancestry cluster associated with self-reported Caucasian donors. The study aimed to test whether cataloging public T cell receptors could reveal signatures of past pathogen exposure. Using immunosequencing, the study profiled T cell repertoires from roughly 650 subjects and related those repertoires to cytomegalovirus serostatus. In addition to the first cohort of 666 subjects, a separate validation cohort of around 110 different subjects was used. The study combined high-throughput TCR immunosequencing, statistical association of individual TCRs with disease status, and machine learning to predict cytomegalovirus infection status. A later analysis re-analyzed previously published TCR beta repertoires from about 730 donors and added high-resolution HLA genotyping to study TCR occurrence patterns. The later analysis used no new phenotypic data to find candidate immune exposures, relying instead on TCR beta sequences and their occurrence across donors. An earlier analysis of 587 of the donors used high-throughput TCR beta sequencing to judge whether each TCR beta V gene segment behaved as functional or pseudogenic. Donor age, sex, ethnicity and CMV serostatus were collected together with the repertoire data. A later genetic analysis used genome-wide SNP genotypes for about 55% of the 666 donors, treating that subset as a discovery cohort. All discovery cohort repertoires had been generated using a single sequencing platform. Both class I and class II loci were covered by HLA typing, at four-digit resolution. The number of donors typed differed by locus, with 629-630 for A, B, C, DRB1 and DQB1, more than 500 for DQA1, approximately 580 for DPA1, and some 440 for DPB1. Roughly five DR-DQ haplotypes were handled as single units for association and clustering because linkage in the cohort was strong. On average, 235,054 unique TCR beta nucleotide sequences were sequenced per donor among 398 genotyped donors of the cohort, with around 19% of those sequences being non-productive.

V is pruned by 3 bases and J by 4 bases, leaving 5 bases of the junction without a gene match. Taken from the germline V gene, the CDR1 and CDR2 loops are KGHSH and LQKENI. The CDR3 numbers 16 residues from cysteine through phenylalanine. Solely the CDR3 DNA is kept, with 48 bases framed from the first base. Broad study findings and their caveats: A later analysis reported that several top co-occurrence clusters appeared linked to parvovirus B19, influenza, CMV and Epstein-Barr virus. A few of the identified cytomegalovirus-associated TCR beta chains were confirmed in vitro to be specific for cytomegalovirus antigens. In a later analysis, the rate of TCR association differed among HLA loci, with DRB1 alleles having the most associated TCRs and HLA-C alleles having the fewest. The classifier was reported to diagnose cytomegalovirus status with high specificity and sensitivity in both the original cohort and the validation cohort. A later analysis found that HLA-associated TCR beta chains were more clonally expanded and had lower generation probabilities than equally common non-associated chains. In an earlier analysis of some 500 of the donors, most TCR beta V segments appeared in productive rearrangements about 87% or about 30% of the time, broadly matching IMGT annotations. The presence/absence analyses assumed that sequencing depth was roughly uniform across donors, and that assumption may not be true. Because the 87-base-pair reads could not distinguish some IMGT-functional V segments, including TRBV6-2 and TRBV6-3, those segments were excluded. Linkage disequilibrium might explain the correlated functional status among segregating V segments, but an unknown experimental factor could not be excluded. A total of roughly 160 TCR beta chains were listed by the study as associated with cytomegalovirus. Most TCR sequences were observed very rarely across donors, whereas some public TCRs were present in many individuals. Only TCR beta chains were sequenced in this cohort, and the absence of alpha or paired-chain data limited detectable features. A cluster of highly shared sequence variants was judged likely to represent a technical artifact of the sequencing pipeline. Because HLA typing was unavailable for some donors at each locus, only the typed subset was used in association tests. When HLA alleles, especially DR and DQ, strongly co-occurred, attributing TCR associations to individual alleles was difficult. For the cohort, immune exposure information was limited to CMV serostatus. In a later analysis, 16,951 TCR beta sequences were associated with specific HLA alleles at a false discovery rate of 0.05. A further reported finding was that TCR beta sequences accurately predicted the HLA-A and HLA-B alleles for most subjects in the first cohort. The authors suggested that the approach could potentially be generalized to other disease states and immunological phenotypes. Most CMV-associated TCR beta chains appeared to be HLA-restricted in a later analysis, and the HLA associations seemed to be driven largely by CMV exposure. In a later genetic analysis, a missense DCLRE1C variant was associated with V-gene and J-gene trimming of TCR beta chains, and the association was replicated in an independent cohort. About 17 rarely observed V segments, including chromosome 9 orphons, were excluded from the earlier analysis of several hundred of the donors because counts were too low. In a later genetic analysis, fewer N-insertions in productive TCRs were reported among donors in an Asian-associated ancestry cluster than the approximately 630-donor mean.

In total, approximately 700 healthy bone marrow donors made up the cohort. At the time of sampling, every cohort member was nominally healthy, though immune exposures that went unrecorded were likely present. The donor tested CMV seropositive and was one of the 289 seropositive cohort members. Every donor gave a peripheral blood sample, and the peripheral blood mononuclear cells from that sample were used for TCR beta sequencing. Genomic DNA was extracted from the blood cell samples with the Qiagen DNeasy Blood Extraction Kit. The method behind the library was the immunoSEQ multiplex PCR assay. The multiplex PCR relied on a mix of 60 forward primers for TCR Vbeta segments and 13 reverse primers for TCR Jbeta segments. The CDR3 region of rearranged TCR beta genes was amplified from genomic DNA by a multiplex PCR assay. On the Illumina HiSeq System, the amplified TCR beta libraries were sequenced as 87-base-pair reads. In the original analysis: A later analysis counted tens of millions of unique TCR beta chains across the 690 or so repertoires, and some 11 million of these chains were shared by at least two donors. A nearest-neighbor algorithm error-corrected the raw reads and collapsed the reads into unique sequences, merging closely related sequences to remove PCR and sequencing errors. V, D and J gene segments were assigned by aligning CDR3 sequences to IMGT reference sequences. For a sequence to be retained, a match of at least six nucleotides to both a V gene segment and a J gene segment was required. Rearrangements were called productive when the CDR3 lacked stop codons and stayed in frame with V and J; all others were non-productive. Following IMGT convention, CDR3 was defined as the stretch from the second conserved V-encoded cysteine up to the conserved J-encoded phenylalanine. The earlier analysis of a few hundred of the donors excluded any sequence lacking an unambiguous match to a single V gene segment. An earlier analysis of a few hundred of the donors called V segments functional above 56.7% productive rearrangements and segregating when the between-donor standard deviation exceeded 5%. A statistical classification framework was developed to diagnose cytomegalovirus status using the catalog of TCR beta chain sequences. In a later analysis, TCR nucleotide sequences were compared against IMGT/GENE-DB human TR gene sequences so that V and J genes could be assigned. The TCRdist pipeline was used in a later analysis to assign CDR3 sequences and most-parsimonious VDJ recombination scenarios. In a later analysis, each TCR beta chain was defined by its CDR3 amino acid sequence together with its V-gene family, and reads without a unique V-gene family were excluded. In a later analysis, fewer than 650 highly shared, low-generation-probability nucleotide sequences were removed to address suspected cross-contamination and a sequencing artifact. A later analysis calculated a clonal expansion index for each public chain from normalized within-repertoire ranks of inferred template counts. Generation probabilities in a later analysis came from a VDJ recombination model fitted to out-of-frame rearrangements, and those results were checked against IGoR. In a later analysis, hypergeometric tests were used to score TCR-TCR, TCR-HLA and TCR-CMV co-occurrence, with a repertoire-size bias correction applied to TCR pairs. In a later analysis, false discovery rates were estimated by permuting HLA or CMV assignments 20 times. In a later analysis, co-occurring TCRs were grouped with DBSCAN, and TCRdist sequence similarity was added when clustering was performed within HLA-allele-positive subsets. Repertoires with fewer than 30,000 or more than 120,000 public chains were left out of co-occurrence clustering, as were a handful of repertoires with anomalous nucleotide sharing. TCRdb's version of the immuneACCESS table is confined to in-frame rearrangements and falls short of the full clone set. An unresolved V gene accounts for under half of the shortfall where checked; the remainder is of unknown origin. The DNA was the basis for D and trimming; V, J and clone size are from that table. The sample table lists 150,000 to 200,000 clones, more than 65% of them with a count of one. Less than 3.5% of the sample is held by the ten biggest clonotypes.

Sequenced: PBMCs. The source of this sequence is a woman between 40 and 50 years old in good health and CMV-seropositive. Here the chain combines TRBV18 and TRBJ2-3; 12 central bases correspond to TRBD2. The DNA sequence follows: TGTGCCAGCTCACCCGGGACTAGCGGGTGGTCAGATACGCAGTATTTT. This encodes CASSPGTSGWSDTQYF.